The clone carrying this T cell receptor beta chain turned up a few times. Its cognate antigen is unknown. The record originates from a study of T cells in Graves' hyperthyroidism and ophthalmopathy. Whole-study context: Blood from the periphery was taken at initial diagnosis, before any treatment.

V was shortened by 3 bases and J by 6 bases, with 9 bases between the two germline ends. CDR1 and CDR2 (germline): GTSNPN, SVGIG (reference sequence). The CDR3 runs to 12 residues. 9.5 to 10 ml fresh peripheral blood yielded the PBMCs. Regarding the study as a whole: Ophthalmopathy and stable hyperthyroidism were told apart by a 13 V-J model. The blood repertoire included most of the expanded thyroid clonotypes above 0.001.

RNA transcripts served as the template for amplifying TCR beta CDR3 regions. Initially, a first-round RT-PCR of the TCR CDR3 employed the HTBI primer set. TCRdb re-analysed the multiplex PCR reads in MiXCR, keeping a single row per CDR3 protein. The sample has around 480,000 distinct CDR3 sequences, 13% to 15% seen once; the top ten hold about 17%. The source of this sequence is a woman under 30 with Graves' hyperthyroidism. Source material: blood. The chain recombines TRBV30 with TRBJ2-1; D may be TRBD2 (6 bases). CDR3 DNA: TGTGCCTGGAGGTGGGGGGTCAATGAGCAGTTCTTC. It codes for CAWRWGVNEQFF.